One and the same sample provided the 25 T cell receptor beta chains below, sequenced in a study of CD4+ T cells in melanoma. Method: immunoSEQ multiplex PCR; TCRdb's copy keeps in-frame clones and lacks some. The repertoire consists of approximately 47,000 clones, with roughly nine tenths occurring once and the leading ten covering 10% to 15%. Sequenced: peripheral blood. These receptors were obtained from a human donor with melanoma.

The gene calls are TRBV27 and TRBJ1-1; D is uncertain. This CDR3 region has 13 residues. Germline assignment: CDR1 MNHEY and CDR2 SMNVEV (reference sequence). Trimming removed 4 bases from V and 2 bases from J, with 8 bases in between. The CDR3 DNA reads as TGTGCCAGCAGTTCCCCTCGCAACACTGAAGCTTTCTTT. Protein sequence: CASSSPRNTEAFF.

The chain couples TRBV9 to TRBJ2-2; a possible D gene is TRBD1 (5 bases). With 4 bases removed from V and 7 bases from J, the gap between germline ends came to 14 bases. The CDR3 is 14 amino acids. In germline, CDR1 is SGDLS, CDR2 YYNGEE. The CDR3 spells CASSKTVMGGELFF. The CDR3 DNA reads TGTGCCAGCAGCAAGACAGTCATGGGCGGGGAGCTGTTTTTT.

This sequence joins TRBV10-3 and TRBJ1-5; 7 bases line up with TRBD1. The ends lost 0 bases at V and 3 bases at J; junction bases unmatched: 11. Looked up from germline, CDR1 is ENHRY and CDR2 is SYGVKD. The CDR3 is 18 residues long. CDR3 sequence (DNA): TGTGCCATCAGTGAGTCGATAGGGTTAGGGGGCGTCAATCAGCCCCAGCATTTT. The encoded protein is CAISESIGLGGVNQPQHF.

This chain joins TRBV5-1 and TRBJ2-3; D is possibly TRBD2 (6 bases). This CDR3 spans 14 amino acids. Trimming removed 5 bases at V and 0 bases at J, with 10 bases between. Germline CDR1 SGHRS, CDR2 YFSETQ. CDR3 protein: CASRVGGSTDTQYF. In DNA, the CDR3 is TGCGCCAGCAGAGTCGGGGGTAGCACAGATACGCAGTATTTT.

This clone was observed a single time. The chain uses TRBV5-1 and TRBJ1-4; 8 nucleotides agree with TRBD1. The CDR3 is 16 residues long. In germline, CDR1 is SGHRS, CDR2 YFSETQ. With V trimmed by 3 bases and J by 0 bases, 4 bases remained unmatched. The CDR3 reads CASSYGTGATNEKLFF. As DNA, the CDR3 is TGCGCCAGCAGCTATGGGACAGGCGCAACTAATGAAAAACTGTTTTTT.

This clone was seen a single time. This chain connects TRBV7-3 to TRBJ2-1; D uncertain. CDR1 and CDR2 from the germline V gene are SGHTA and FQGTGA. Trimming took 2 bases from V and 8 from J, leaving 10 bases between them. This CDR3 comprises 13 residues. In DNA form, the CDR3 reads TGTGCCAGCAGCTTAGGGTCCCCTGATGAGCAGTTCTTC. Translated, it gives CASSLGSPDEQFF.

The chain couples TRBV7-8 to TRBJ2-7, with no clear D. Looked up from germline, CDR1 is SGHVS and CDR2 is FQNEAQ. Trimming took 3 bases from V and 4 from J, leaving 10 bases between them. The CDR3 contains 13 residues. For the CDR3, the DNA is TGTGCCAGCAGCTTGGCAGCCCCTTACGAGCAGTACTTC. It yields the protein CASSLAAPYEQYF.

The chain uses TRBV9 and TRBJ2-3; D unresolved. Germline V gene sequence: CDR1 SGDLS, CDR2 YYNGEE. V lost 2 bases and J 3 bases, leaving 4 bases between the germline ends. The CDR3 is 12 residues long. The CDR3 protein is CASSVVTDTQYF. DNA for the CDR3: TGTGCCAGCAGCGTGGTTACAGATACGCAGTATTTT.

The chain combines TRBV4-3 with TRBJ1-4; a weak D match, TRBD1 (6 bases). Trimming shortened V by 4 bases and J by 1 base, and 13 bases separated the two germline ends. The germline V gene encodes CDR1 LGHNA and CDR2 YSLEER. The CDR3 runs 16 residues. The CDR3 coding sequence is TGCGCCAGCAGCCCCTCTGGGGGGCAAACTAATGAAAAACTGTTTTTT. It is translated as CASSPSGGQTNEKLFF.

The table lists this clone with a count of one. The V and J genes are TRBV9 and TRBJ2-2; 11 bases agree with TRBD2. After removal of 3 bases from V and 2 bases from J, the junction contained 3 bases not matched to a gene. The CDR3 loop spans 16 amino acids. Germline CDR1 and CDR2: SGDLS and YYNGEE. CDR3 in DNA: TGTGCCAGCAGCGCGACTAGCGGGGTAAACACCGGGGAGCTGTTTTTT. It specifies CASSATSGVNTGELFF.

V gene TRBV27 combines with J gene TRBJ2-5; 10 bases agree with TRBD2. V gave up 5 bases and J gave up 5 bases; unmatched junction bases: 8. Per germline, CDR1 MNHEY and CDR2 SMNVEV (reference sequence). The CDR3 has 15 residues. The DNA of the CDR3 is TGTGCCAGCAGTCAAGCGGGGGGGATGGGTGAGACCCAGTACTTC. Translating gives CASSQAGGMGETQYF.

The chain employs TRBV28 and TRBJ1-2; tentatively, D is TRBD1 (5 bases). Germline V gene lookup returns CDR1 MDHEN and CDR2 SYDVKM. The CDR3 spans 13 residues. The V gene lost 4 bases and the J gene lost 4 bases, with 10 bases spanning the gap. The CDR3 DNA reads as TGTGCCAGCAGTTCGCCCGGGGGCTATGGCTACACCTTC. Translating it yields CASSSPGGYGYTF.

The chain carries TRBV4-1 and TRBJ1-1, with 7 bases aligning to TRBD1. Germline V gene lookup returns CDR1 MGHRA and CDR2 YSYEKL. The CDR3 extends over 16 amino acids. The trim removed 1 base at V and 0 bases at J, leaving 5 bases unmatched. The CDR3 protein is CASSQGPGTVNTEAFF. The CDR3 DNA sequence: TGCGCCAGCAGCCAAGGCCCCGGGACAGTGAACACTGAAGCTTTCTTT.

In DNA form, the CDR3 reads TGTGCCACCAGTACTGGGACGGGCACCTACGAGCAGTACTTC. Its protein product is CATSTGTGTYEQYF. The chain recombines TRBV15 with TRBJ2-7; D is perhaps TRBD1 or TRBD2 (5 bases each). Trimming left V 6 bases short and J 2 bases short, with 14 bases between. Germline CDR1 and CDR2: LNHNV and YYDKDF (reference sequence). CDR3 size: 14 residues.

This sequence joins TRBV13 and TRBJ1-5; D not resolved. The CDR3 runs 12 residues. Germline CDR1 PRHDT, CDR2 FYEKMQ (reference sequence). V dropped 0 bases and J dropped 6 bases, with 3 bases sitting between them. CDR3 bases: TGTGCCAGCAGCTTAGGCGCTCAGCCCCAGCATTTT. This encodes CASSLGAQPQHF.

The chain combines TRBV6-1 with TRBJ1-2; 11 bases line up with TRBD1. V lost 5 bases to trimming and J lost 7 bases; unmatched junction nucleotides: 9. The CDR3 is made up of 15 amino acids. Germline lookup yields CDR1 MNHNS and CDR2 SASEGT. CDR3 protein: CASSSSGTGGVGYTF. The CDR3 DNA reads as TGTGCCAGCAGTTCTTCCGGGACAGGGGGTGTTGGCTACACCTTC.

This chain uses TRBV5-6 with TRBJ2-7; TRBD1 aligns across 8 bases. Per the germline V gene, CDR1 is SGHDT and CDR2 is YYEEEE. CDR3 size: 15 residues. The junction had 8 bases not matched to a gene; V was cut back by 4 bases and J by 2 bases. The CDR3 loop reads CASSGVDRGPYEQYF. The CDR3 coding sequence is TGTGCCAGCAGCGGAGTTGACAGGGGTCCCTACGAGCAGTACTTC.

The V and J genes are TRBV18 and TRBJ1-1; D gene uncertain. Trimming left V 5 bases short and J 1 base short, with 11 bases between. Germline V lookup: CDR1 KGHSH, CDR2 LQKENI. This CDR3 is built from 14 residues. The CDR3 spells CASSSYSWNTEAFF. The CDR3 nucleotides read TGTGCCAGCTCATCCTACAGTTGGAACACTGAAGCTTTCTTT.

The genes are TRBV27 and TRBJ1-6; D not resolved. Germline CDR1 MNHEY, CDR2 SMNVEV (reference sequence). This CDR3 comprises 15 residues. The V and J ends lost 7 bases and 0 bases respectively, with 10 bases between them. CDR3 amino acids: CASIYQSSYNSPLHF. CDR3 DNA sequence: TGTGCCAGCATCTATCAGAGCTCCTATAATTCACCCCTCCACTTT.

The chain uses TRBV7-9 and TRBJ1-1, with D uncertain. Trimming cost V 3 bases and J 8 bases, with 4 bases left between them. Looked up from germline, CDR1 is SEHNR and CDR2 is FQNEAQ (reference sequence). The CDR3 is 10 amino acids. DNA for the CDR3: TGTGCCAGCAGCTTCGGGGAAGCTTTCTTT. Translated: CASSFGEAFF.

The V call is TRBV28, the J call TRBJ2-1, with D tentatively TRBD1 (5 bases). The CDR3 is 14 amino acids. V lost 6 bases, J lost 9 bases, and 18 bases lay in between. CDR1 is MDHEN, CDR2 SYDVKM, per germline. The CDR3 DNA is TGTGCCAGCAGAACGCAGGCAGGGTGGTTTGAGCAGTTCTTC. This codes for CASRTQAGWFEQFF.

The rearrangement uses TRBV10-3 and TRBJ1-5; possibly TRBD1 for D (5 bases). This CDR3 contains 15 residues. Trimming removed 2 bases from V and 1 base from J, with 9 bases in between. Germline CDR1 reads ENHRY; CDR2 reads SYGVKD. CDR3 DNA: TGTGCCATCAGTGAGGCAGGGACGAGCAATCAGCCCCAGCATTTT. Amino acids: CAISEAGTSNQPQHF.

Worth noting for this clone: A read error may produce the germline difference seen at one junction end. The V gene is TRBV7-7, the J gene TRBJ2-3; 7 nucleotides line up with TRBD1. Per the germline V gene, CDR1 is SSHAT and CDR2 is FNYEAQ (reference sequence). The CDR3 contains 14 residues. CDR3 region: CASSLLGGRDTQYF. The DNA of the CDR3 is TGTGCTAGCAGCTTACTAGGGGGCCGTGATACGCAGTATTTT.

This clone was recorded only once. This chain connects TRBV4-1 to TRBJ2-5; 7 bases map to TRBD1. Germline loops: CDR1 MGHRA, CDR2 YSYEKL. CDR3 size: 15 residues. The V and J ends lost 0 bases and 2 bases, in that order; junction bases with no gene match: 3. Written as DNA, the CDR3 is TGCGCCAGCAGCCAAGAAGGCAGGGGGCAAGAGACCCAGTACTTC. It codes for CASSQEGRGQETQYF.

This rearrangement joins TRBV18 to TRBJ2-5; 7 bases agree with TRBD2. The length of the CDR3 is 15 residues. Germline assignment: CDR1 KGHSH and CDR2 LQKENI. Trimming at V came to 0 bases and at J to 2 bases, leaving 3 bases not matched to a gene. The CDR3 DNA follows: TGTGCCAGCTCACCACCGTTCGGGAGGCAAGAGACCCAGTACTTC. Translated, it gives CASSPPFGRQETQYF.